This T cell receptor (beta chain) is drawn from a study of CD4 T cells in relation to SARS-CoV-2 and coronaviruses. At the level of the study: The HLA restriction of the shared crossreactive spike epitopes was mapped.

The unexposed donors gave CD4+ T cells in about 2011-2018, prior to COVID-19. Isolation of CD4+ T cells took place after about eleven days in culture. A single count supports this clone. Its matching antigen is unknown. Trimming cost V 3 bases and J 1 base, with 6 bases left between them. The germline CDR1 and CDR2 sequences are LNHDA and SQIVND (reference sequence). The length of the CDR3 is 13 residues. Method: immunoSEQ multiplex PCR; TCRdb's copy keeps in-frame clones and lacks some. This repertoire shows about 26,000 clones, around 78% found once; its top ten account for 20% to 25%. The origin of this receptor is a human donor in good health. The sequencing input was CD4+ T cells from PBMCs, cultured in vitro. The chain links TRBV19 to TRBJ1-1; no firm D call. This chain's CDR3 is CASSINENTEAFF. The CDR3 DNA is TGTGCCAGTAGTATTAACGAGAACACTGAAGCTTTCTTT.